This TCR beta chain was obtained from a study of regulatory T cells in long-lasting Graves disease. The study, taken as a whole, reports: The persistent group shared some 2,700 public clonotypes, more than the roughly 970 shared by new patients.

Stated time point: persistent/refractory GD, antithyroid drugs over 5 years with positive TRAb. Following extraction of RNA from PBMCs, that RNA was used to make the TCR library. V was clipped by 7 bases and J by 3 bases, with 16 bases between them. The CDR3 runs 14 residues. In germline, CDR1 is MDHEN, CDR2 SYDVKM. For TCR beta, libraries came from iRepertoire HTBI primers and Arm-PCR of CDR3 regions. TCRdb processed the multiplex PCR reads anew with MiXCR; each CDR3 protein has one entry. This sample has roughly 500,000 distinct CDR3 sequences, with approximately 22% found just once. To note about this clonotype: No antigen is known for it.

The starting material was peripheral blood mononuclear cells (PBMCs), obtained when the disease was refractory, from a patient treated with antithyroid drugs. The V call is TRBV28, the J call TRBJ2-7, with D maybe TRBD2 (5 bases). The origin of this receptor is a female donor with Graves disease. CDR3 amino acids: CASKVAAEVYEQYF. In DNA form, the CDR3 reads TGTGCCAGCAAAGTTGCAGCGGAAGTCTACGAGCAGTACTTC. Full variable domain (missing parts from reference TRBV28 and TRBJ2-7): DVKVTQSSRYLVKRTGEKVFLECVQDMDHENMFWYRQDPGLGLRLIYFSYDVKMKEKGDIPEGYSVSREKKERFSLILESASTNQTSMYLCASKVAAEVYEQYFGPGTRLTVT.